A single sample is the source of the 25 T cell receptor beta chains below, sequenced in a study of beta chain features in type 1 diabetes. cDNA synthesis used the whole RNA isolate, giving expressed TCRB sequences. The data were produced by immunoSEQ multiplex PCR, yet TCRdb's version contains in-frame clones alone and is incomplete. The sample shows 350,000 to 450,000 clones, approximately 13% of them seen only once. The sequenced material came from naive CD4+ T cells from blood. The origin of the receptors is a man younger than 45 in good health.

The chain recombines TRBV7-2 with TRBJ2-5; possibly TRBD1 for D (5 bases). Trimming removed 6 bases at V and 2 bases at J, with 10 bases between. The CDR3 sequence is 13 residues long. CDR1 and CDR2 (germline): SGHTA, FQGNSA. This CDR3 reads CASSKAGQETQYF. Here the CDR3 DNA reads TGTGCCAGCAGTAAGGCAGGGCAAGAGACCCAGTACTTC.

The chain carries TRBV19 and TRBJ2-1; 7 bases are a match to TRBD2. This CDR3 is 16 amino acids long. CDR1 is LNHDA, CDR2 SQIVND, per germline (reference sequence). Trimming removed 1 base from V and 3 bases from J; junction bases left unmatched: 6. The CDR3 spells CASSIGASGVYNEQFF. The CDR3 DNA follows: TGTGCCAGTAGTATAGGGGCTAGCGGCGTCTACAATGAGCAGTTCTTC.

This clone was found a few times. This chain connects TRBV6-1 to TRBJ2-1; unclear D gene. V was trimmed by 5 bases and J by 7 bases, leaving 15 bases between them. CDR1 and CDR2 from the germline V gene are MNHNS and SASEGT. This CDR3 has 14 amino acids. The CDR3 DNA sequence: TGTGCCAGCAGTCAAACCTTGGGAAGGAATGAGCAGTTCTTC. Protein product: CASSQTLGRNEQFF.

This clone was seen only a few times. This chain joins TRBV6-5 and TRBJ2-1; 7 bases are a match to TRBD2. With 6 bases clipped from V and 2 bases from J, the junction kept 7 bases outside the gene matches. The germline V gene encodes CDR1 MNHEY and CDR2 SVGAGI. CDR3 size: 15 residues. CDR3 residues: CASSAPGLPYNEQFF. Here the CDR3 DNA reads TGTGCCAGCAGCGCGCCGGGACTACCCTACAATGAGCAGTTCTTC.

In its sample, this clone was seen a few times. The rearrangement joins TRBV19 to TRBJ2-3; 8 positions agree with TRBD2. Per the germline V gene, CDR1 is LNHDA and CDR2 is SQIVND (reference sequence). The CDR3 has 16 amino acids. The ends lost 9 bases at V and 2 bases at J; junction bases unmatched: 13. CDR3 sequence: CASSQGLAGFTDTQYF. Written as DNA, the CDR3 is TGTGCCAGCTCCCAAGGGCTAGCGGGTTTCACAGATACGCAGTATTTT.

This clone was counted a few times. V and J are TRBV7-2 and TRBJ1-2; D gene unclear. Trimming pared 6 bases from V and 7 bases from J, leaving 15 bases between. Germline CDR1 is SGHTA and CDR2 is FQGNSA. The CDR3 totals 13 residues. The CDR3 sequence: CASSRAGATGYTF. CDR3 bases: TGTGCCAGCAGTAGGGCCGGTGCCACTGGCTACACCTTC.

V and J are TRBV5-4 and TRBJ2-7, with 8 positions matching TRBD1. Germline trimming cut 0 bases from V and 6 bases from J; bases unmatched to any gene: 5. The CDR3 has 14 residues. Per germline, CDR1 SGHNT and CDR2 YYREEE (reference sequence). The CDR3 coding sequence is TGTGCCAGCAGCTTGGCCGGGACAGGTGGCGAGCAGTACGTC. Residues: CASSLAGTGGEQYV.

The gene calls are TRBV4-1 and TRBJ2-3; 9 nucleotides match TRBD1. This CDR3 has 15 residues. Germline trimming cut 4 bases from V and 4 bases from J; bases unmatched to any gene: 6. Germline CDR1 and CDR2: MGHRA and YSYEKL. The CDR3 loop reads CASSRRDREADTQYF. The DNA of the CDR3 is TGCGCCAGCAGCCGACGGGACAGGGAGGCAGATACGCAGTATTTT.

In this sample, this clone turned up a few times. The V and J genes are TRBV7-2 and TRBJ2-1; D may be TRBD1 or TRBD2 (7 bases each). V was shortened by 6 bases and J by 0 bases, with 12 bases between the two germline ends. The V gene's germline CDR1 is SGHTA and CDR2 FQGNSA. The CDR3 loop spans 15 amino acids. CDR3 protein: CASRQGGSSYNEQFF. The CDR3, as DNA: TGTGCCAGCAGGCAGGGGGGGAGCTCCTACAATGAGCAGTTCTTC.

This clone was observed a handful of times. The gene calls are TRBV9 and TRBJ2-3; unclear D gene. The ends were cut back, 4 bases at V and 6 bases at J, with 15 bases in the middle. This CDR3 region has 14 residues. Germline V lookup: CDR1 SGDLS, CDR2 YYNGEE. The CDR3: CASSSSHASDTQYF. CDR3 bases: TGTGCCAGCAGCTCATCCCACGCGTCTGATACGCAGTATTTT.

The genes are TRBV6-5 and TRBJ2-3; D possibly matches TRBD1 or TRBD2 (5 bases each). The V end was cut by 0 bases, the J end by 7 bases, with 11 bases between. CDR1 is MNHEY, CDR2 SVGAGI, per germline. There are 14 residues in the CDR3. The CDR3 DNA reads TGTGCCAGCAGTTACTCGAGGGGCCTAAATACGCAGTATTTT. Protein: CASSYSRGLNTQYF.

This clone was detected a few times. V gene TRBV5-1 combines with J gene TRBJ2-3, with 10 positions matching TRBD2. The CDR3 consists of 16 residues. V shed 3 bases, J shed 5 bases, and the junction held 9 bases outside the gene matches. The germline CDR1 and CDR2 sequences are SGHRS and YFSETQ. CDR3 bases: TGCGCCAGCAGCTCGGCTAGCGGGAGCTGGGGAGATACGCAGTATTTT. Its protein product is CASSSASGSWGDTQYF.

The DNA of the CDR3 is TGTGCCAGCAGATATCGGCAAGAGACCCAGTACTTC. This codes for CASRYRQETQYF. V usage is TRBV14 and J usage is TRBJ2-5, with D unclear. Germline V CDR1 and CDR2: SGHDN, FVKESK. V was cut by 6 bases and J by 2 bases, with 7 bases left in between. The CDR3 spans 12 residues.

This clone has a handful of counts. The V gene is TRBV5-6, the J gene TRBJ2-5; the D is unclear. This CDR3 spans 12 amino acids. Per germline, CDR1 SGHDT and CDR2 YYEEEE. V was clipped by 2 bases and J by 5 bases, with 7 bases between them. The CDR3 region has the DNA TGTGCCAGCAGCTTCGTCCGGGAGACCCAGTACTTC. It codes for CASSFVRETQYF.

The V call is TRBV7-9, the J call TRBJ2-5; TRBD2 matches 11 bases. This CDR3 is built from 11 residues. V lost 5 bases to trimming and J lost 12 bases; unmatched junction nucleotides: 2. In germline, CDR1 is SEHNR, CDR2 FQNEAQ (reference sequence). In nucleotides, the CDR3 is TGTGCCAGCAGCCCGGGACTAGCGGAGTACTTC. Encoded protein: CASSPGLAEYF.

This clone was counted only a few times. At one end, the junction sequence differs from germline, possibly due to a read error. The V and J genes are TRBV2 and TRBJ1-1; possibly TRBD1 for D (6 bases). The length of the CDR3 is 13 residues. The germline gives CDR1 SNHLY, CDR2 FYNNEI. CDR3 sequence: CASSEEVGQRLVF. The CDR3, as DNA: TGTGCCAGCAGTGAAGAGGTCGGACAGAGACTAGTCTTT.

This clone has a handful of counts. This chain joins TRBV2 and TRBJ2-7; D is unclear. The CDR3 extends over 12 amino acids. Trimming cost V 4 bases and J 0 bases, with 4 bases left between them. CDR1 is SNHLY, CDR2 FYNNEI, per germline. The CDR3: CASSVSSYEQYF. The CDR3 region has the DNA TGTGCCAGCAGTGTGAGCTCCTACGAGCAGTACTTC.

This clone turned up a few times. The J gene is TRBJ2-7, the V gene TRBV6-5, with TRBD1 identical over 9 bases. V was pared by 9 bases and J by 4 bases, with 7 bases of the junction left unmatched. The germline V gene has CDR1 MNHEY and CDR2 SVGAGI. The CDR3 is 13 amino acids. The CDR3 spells CASKGQGYYEQYF. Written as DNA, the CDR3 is TGTGCCAGTAAGGGACAGGGATATTACGAGCAGTACTTC.

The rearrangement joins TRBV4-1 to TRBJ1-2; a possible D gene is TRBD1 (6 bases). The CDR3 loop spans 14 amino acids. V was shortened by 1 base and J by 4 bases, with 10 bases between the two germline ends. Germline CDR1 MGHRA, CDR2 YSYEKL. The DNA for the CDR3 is TGCGCCAGCAGCCAAGGGGGACAAAGCTATGGCTACACCTTC. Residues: CASSQGGQSYGYTF.

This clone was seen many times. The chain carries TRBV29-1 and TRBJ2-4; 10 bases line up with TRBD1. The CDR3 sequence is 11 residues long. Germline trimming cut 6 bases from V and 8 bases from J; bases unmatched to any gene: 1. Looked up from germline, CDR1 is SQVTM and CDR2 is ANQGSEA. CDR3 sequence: CSVGTGDIQYF. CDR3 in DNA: TGCAGCGTCGGGACAGGGGACATTCAGTACTTC. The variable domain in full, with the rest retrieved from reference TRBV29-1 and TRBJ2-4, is SAVISQKPSRDICQRGTSLTIQCQVDSQVTMMFWYRQQPGQSLTLIATANQGSEATYESGFVIDKFPISRPNLTFSTLTVSNMSPEDSSIYLCSVGTGDIQYFGAGTRLSVL.

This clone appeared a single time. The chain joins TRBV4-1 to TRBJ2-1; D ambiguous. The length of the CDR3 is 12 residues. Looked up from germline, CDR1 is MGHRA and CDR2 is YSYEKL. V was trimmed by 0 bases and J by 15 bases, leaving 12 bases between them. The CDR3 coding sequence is TGCGCCAGCAGCCAAGACACTCTCGGTCGGTTCTTC. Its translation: CASSQDTLGRFF.

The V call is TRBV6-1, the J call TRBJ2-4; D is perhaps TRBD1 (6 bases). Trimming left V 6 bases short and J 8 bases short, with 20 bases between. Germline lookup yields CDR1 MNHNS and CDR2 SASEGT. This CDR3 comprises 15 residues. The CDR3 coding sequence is TGTGCCAGCAGCCCAACAGGGAGTCTAGTGGACATTCAGTACTTC. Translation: CASSPTGSLVDIQYF.

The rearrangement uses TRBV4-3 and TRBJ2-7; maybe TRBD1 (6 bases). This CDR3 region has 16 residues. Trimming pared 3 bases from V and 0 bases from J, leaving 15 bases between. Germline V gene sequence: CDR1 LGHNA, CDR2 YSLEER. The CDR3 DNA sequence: TGCGCCAGCAGCCACCGCGACAGGAGTAGCTCCTACGAGCAGTACGTC. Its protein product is CASSHRDRSSSYEQYV.

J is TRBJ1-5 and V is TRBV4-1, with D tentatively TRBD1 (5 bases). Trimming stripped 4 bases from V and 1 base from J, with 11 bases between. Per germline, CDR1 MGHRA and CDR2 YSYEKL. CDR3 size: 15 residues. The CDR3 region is CASSLAGASNQPQHF. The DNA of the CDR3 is TGCGCCAGCAGCCTAGCCGGGGCGAGCAATCAGCCCCAGCATTTT.

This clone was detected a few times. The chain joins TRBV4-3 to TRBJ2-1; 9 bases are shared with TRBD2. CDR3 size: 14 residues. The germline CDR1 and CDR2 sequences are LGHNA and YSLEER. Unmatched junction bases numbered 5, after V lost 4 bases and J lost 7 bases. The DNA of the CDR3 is TGCGCCAGCAGCCGAGTAGCGGGAGTTAATGAGCAGTTCTTC. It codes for CASSRVAGVNEQFF.